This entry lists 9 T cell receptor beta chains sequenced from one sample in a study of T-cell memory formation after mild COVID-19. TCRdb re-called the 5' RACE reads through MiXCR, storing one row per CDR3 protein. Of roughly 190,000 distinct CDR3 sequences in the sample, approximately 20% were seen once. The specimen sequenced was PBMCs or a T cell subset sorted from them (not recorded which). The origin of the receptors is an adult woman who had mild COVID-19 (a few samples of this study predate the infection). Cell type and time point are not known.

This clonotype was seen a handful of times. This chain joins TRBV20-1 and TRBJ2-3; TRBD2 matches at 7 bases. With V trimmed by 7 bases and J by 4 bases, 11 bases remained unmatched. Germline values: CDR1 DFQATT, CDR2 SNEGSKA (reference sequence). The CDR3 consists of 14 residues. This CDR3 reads CSGRGAGAPDTQYF. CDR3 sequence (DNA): TGCAGTGGAAGAGGGGCGGGAGCCCCAGATACGCAGTATTTT.

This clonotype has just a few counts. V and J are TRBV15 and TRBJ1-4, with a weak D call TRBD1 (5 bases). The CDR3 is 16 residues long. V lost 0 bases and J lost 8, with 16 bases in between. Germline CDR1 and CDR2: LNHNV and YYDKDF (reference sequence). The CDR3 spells CATSRDLGRVEEKLFF. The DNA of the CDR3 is TGTGCCACCAGCAGAGATCTGGGCAGGGTCGAGGAAAAACTGTTTTTT. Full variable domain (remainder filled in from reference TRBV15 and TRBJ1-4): DAMVIQNPRYQVTQFGKPVTLSCSQTLNHNVMYWYQQKSSQAPKLLFHYYDKDFNNEADTPDNFQSRRPNTSFCFLDIRSPGLGDTAMYLCATSRDLGRVEEKLFFGSGTQLSVL.

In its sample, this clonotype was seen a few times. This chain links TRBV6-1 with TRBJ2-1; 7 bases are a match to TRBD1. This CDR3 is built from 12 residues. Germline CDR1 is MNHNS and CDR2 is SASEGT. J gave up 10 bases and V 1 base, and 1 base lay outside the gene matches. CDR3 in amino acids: CASSEGTGEQFF. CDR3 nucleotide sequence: TGTGCCAGCAGTGAAGGGACAGGCGAGCAGTTCTTC.

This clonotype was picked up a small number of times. The CDR3 here is CASSQDMGTRVYGYTF. The CDR3 DNA sequence: TGCGCCAGCAGCCAAGATATGGGAACCCGGGTGTATGGCTACACCTTC. This chain connects TRBV4-1 to TRBJ1-2; D remains unclear. Deletions cut 0 bases from V and 5 bases from J, with 16 bases between. This CDR3 has 16 amino acids. Germline CDR1 reads MGHRA; CDR2 reads YSYEKL.

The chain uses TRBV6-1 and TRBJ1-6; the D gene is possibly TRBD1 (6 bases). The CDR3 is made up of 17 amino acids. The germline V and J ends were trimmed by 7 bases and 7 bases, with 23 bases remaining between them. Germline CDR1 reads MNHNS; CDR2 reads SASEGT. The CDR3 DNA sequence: TGTGCCAGCATCTCTGGGGGCCCCATGGCTAAGAATTCACCCCTCCACTTT. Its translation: CASISGGPMAKNSPLHF.

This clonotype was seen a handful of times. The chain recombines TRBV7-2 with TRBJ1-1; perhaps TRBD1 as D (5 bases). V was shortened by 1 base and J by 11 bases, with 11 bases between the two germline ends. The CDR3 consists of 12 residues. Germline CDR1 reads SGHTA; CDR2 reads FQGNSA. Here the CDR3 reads CASSLVEGAAFF. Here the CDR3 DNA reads TGTGCCAGCAGCTTAGTTGAAGGGGCCGCTTTCTTT.

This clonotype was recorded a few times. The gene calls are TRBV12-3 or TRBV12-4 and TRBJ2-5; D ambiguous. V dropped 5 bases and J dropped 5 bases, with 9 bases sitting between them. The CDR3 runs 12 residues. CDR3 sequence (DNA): TGTGCCAGCAGTCCTTCCGTGGAGACCCAGTACTTC. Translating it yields CASSPSVETQYF.

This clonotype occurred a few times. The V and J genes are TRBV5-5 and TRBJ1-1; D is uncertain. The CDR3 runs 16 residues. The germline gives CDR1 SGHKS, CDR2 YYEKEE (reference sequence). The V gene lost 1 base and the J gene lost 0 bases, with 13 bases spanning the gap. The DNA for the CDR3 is TGTGCCAGCAGCTTGCGGTCGGGAAACCTGAACACTGAAGCTTTCTTT. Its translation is CASSLRSGNLNTEAFF.

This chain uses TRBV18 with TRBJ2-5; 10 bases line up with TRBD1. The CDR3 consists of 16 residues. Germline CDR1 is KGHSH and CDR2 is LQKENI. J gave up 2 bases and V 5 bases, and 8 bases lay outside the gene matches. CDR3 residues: CASSRTGTGAQETQYF. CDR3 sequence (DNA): TGTGCCAGCTCAAGAACCGGGACAGGGGCTCAAGAGACCCAGTACTTC.